In this sample, the clone carrying this TCR beta chain turned up once. Methods used by the authors: Estimates of nucleated cell counts were drawn from the amplification of reference gene primers. TCRdb's table, derived via immunoSEQ multiplex PCR, lists solely in-frame clones and lacks some. Clone size and V and J calls were adopted from that table, with D and trimming inferred from the DNA. This table has about 74,000 clones, about nine tenths appearing once. This specimen comes from a study of blood T cell repertoires in COVID-19. The wider study: Material from acute and convalescent COVID-19 was sourced from the United States, Italy and Spain.

The sequenced sample consisted of peripheral blood. The receptor was isolated from a woman aged 80 or older with active or convalescent COVID-19.

The CDR3 DNA reads TGTGCCACCCGACTTCGACTAGCGGGGGACAATGAGCAGTTCTTC. This encodes CATRLRLAGDNEQFF. The genes are TRBV7-2 and TRBJ2-1; the match to TRBD2 covers 12 bases. Germline CDR1 is SGHTA and CDR2 is FQGNSA. The CDR3 extends over 15 amino acids. J gave up 5 bases and V 10 bases, and 9 bases lay outside the gene matches.